This T cell receptor beta chain was identified in a study of shared clonotypes between healthy human individuals. Genomic DNA belonging to each subset was distributed in equal measure over several immunoSEQ plates. Assay: immunoSEQ multiplex PCR; the TCRdb copy retains only in-frame clones and omits some. The data contain under 1,100,000 clones, 60% to 80% of them seen just once; the ten biggest clones take up roughly 1.5%. Study conclusions and caveats: Some clonotypes were shared by all four sorted-subset donors, while others were not shared. The non-shared ones had lower generation probabilities than the shared ones.

CD45RA+ naive and CD45RA-negative memory subsets were separated from CD4+ cells. Of note for this clone: Its antigen is unknown. Within the sample, other DNA sequences also encode this same CDR3.

CDR3 length: 15 amino acids. CDR1 is SGHNT, CDR2 YYREEE, per germline (reference sequence). J lost 1 base, V lost 3 bases, and 6 bases had no gene match. Sequences were obtained from memory CD4+ T cells sorted from blood. Subset here: CD45RA-negative fraction. The chain carries TRBV5-4 and TRBJ1-1, with TRBD1 matching 7 bases. This receptor was obtained from a man between 18 and 29 years old in good health. The CDR3 DNA reads as TGTGCCAGCAGCTGGGGGCGACAGGGGAACACTGAAGCTTTCTTT. Its translation is CASSWGRQGNTEAFF.